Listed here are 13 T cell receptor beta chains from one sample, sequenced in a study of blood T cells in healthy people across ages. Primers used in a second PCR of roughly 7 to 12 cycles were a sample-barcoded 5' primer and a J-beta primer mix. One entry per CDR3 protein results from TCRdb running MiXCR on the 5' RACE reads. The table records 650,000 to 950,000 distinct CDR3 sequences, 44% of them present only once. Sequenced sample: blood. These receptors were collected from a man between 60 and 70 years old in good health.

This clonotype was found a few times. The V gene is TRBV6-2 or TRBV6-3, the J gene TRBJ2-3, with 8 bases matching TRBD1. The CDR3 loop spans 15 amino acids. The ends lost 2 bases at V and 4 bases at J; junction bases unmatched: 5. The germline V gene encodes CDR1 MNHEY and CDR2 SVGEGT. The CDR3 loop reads CASSYPKTGADTQYF. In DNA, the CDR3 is TGTGCCAGCAGTTACCCCAAGACAGGGGCAGATACGCAGTATTTT.

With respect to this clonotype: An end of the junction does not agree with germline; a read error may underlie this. CDR3 bases: TGTGCCAGCAGTTACTCGATGGGAGGGCCCTCTGGGGCCAACGTCCCGACTTTC. This sequence encodes CASSYSMGGPSGANVPTF. The chain combines TRBV6-5 with TRBJ2-6, with 7 bases lining up with TRBD2. Germline lookup yields CDR1 MNHEY and CDR2 SVGAGI. The CDR3 runs 18 residues.

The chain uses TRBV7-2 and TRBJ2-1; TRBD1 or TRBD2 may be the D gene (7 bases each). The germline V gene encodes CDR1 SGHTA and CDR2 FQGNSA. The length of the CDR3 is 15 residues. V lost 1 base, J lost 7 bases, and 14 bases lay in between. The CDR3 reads CASSLGGGQSNEQFF. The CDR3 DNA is TGTGCCAGCAGCTTAGGGGGGGGACAGTCAAATGAGCAGTTCTTC.

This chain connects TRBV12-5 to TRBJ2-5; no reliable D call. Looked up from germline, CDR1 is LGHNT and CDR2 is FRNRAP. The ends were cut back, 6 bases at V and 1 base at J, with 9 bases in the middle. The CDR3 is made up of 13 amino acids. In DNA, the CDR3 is TGTGCTAGTGGACAGAGTCTCCAAGAGACCCAGTACTTC. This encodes CASGQSLQETQYF.

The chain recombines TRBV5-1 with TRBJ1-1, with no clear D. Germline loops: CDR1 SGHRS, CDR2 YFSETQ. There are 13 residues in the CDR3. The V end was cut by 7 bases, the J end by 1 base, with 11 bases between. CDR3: CASVRDTNTEAFF. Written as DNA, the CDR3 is TGCGCCAGCGTGCGCGACACGAACACTGAAGCTTTCTTT.

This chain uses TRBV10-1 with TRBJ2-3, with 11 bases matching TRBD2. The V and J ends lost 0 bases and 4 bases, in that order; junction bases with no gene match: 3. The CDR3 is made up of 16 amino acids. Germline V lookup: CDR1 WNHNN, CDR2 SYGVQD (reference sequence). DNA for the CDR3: TGCGCCAGCAGTGAGTCGCTAGCGGGGGGATCAGATACGCAGTATTTT. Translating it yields CASSESLAGGSDTQYF.

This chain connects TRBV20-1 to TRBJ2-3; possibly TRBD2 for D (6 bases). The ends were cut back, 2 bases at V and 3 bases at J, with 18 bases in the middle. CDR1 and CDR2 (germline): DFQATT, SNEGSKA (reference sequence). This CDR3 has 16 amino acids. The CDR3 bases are TGCAGTGCTAGAATTCCAGGTCGGGGGAGTACAGATACGCAGTATTTT. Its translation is CSARIPGRGSTDTQYF.

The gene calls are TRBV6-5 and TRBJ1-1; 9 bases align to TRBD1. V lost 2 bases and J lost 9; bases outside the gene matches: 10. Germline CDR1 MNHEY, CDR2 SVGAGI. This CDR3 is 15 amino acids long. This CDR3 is CASSYPSGTGLKAFF. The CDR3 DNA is TGTGCCAGCAGTTACCCGTCCGGGACAGGGTTAAAAGCTTTCTTT.

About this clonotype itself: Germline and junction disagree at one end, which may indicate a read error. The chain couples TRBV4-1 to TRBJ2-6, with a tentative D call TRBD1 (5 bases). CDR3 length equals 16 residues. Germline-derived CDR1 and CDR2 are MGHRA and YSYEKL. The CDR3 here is CASSQPGSYGTNVLTF. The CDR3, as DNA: TGCGCCAGCAGCCAACCAGGGTCGTATGGGACCAACGTCCTGACTTTC.

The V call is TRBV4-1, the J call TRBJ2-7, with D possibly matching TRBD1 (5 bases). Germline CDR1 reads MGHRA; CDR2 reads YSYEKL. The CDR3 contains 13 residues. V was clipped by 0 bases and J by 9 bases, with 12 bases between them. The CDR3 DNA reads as TGCGCCAGCAGCCAAGACAGGGCCCTTGGGCAGTACTTC. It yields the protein CASSQDRALGQYF.

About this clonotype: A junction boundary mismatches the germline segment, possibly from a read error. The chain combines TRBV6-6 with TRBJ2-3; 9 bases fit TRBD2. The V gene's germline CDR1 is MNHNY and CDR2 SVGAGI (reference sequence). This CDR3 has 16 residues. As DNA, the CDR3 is TGTACCAGCAGTCCCAGCGGGGGGCGAGGGACAGATACGCAGTATTTT. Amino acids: CTSSPSGGRGTDTQYF.

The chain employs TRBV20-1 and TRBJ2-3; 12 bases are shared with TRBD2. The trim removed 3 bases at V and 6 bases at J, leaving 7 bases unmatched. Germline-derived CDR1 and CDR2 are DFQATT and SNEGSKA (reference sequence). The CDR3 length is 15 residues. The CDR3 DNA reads TGCAGTGCTAGTCCGACTAGCGGGGGAGTGGATACGCAGTATTTT. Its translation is CSASPTSGGVDTQYF.

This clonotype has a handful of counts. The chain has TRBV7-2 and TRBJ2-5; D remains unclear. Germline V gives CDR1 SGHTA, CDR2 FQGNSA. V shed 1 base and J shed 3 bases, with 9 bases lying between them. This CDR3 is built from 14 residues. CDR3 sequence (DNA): TGTGCCAGCAGCTTAGATTTGCGGAAAGAGACCCAGTACTTC. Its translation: CASSLDLRKETQYF.